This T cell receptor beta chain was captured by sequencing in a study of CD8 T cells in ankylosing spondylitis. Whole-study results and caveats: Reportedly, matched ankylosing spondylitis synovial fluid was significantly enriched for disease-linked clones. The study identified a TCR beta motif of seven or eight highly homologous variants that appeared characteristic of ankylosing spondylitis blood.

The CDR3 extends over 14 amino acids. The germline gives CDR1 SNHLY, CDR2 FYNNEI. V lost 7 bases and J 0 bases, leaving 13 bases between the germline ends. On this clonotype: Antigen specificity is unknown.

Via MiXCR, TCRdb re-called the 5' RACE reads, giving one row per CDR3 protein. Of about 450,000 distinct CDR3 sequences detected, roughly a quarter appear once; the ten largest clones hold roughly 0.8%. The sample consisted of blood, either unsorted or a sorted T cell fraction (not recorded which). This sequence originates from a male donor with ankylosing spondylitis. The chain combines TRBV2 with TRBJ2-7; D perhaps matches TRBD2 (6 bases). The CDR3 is CASTGVRSSYEQYF. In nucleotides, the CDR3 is TGTGCCAGCACGGGGGTGAGAAGCTCCTACGAGCAGTACTTC.